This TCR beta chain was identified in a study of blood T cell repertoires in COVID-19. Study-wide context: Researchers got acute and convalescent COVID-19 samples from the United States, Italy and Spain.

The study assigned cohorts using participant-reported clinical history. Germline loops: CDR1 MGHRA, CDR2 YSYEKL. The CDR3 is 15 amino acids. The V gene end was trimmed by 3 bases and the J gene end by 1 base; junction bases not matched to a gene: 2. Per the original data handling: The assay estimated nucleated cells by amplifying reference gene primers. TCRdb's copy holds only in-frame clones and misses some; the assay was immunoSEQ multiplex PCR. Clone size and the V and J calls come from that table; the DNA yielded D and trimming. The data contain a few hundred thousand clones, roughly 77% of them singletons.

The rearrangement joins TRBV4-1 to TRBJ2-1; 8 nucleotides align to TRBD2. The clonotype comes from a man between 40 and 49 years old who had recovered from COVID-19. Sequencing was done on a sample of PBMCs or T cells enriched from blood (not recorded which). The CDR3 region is CASSQTSVSYNEQFF. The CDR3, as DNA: TGCGCCAGCAGCCAGACTAGCGTATCCTACAATGAGCAGTTCTTC.